The subject of this entry is one TCR beta chain. Per the germline V gene, CDR1 is MNHEY and CDR2 is SMNVEV (reference sequence). The ends were cut back, 5 bases at V and 3 bases at J, with 13 bases in the middle. CDR3 length: 14 residues. Here immunoSEQ multiplex PCR was the method, and the copy in TCRdb shows in-frame clones only, minus some. Of fewer than 25,000 clones in the sample, roughly 80% were seen once. Treatment defined: randomized to nivolumab then ipilimumab (arm A) or the reverse (arm B). None of the patients previously received DNA-damaging chemotherapy. Live CD3+CD8+ CD19− CD56− cells were sorted from PBMCs. This entry belongs to a study of sequential checkpoint blockade in melanoma. Study-wide context: Patients were randomized 1:1 to nivolumab-then-ipilimumab or ipilimumab-then-nivolumab first-line. Both treatment sequences were followed by maintenance nivolumab.

This clonotype originated in a human donor with melanoma. The chain carries TRBV27 and TRBJ1-1; maybe TRBD1 (6 bases). Sequences were derived from CD8+ T cells sorted from blood (inferred from file names), sampled from a patient given nivolumab and ipilimumab in sequence. The CDR3: CASSVTGGDTEAFF. CDR3 DNA: TGTGCCAGCAGTGTGACAGGTGGCGACACTGAAGCTTTCTTT.